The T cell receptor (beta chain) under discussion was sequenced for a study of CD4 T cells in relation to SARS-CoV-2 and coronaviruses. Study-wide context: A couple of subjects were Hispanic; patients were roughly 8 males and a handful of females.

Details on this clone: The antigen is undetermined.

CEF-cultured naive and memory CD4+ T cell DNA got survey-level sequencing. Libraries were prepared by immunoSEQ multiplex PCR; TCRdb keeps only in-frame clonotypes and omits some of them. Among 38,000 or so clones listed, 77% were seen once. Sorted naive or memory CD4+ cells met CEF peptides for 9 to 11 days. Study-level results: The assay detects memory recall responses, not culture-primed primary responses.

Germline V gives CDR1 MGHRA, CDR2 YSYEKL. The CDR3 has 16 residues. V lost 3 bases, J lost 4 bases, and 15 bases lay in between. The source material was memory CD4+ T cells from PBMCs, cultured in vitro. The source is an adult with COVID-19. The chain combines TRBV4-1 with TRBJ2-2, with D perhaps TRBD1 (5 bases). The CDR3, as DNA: TGCGCCAGCAGCCACCAACAGGTCTTCGGCACCGGGGAGCTGTTTTTT. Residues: CASSHQQVFGTGELFF.